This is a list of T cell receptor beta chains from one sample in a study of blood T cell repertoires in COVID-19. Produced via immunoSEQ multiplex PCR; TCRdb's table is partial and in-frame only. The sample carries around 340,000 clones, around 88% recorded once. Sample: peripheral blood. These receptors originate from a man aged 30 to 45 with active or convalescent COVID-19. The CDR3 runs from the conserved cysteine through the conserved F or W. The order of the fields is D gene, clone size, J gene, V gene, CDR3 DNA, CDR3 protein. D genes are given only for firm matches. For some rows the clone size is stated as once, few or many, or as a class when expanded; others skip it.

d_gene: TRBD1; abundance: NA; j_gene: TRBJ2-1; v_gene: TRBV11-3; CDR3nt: TGTGCCAGCAGTCGAAGGGGGCAGCGGCAGTTCTTC; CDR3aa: CASSRRGQRQFF
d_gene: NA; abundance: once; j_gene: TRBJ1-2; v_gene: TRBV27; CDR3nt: TGTGCCAGCAGTTTTCGGGGAGGGAGTTTGAATGGCTACACCTTC; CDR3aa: CASSFRGGSLNGYTF
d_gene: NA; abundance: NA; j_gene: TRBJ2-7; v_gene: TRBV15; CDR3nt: TGTGCCACCAGCAGAGGCACAGGAACCTACGAGCAGTACTTC; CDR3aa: CATSRGTGTYEQYF
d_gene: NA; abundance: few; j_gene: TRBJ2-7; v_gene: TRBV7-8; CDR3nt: TGTGCCAGCAGCTTAGTTGCGGGGCCCTACGAGCAGTACTTC; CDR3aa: CASSLVAGPYEQYF
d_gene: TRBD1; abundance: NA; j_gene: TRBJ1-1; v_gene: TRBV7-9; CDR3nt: TGTGCCAGCAGCTTAGGAGGACAGGGAACTGTCTTT; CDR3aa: CASSLGGQGTVF
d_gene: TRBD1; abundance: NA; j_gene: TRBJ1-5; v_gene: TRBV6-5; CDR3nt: TGTGCCAGCAGTTCAGGGGGAAATGATCAGCCCCAGCATTTT; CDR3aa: CASSSGGNDQPQHF
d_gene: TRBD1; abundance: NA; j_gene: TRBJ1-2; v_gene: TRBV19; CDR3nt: TGTGCCAGTAGTTTGAGACAGGGGCTTGGCTACACCTTC; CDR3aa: CASSLRQGLGYTF
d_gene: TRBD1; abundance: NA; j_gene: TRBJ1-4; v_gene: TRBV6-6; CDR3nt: TGTGCCAGCAGTTTCCGACAGGGTAGTGAAAAACTGTTTTTT; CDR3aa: CASSFRQGSEKLFF
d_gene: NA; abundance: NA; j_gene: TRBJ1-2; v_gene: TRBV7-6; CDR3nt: TGTGCCAGCAGCTTAGTTCAGAACTATGGCTACACCTTC; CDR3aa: CASSLVQNYGYTF
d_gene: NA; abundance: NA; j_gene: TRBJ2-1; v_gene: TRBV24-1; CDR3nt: TGTGCCACCAGTGAAACAGGGTTAAGCTCCTACAATGAGCAGTTCTTC; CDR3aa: CATSETGLSSYNEQFF
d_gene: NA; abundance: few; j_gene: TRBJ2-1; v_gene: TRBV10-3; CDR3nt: TGTGCCATCCTCCCTGGGCGCTATAGCTCCTACAATGAGCAGTTCTTC; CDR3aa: CAILPGRYSSYNEQFF
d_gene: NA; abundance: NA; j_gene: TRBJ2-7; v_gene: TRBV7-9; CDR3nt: TGTGCCAGCAGCCCTGGGTCAGGAAACGAGCAGTACTTC; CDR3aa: CASSPGSGNEQYF
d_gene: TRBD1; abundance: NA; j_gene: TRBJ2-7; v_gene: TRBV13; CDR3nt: TGTGCCAGCAGCCTAGCCGGGACAGGGGGACTCGAGCAGTACTTC; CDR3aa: CASSLAGTGGLEQYF
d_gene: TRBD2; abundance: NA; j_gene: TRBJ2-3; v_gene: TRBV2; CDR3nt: TGTGCCAGCTTGCTAGCGGGGTACACAGATACGCAGTATTTT; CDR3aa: CASLLAGYTDTQYF
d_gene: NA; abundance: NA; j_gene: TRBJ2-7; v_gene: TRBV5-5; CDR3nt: TGTGCCAGCAGCTGGTCAGGGGGGTACGAGCAGTACTTC; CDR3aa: CASSWSGGYEQYF
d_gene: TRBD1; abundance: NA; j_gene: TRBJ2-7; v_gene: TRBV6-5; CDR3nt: TGTGCCAGCAGAAACGACAGGGAAGACGAGCAGTACTTC; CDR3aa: CASRNDREDEQYF
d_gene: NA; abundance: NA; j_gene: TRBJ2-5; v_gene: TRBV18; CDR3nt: TGTGCCAGCTCCCACAGGACAGATCAAGAGACCCAGTACTTC; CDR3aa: CASSHRTDQETQYF
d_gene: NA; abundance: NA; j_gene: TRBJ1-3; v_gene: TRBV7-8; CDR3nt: TGTGCCAGCAGCTACCAAAGGGGGAGCCGAGGAAACACCATATATTTT; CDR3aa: CASSYQRGSRGNTIYF
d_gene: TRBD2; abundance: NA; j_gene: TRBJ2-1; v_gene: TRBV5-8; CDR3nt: TGTGCCAGCAGCTCGGGACTAGGGGTGTACAATGAGCAGTTCTTC; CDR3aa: CASSSGLGVYNEQFF
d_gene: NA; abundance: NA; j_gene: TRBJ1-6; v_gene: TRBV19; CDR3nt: TGTGCCAGTAGTATCGTGATGACGGGAAATTCACCCCTCCACTTT; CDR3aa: CASSIVMTGNSPLHF
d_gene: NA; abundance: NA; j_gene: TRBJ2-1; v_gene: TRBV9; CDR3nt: TGTGCCAGCAGCTTCCGCTCTACCTACAATGAGCAGTTCTTC; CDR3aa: CASSFRSTYNEQFF
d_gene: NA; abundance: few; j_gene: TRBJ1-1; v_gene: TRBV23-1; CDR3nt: TGCGCCAGCAGTCTCACGGGGACTGAAGCTTTCTTT; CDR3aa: CASSLTGTEAFF
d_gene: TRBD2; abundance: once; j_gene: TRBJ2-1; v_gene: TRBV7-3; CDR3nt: TGTGCCAGCAGCTTATCTGCGGGAGAGTACAATGAGCAGTTCTTC; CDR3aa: CASSLSAGEYNEQFF
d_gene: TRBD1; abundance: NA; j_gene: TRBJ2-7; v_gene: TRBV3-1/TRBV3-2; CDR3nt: TGTGCCCCGCCGTCGGGACAGGGGCCCTCGGAGCAGTACTTC; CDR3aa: CAPPSGQGPSEQYF
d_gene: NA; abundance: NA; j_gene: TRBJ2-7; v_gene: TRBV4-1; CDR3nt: TGCGCCAGCAGCCAACTTGACCTTACATTTCCAGGCGAGCAGTACTTC; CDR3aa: CASSQLDLTFPGEQYF
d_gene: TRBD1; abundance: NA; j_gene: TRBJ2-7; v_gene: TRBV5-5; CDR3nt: TGTGCCAGCGGACAGGGGAGATACGAGCAGTACTTC; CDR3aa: CASGQGRYEQYF
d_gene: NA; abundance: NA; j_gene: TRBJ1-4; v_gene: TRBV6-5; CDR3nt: TGTGCCAGCAGCCCCTTGACTAATGAAAAACTGTTTTTT; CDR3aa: CASSPLTNEKLFF
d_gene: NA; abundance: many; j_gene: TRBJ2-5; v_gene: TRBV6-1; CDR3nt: TGTGCCAGCAGTGAAGGGTCCGGAGAGACCCAGTACTTC; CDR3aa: CASSEGSGETQYF
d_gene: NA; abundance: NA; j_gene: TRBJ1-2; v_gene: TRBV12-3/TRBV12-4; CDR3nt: TGTGCCAGCAGTTTGGCCCCTCCAAATGGCTACACCTTC; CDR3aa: CASSLAPPNGYTF
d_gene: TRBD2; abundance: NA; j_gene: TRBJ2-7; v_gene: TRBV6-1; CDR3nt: TGTGCCAGCACCATTTATAGCGGGAGGGCCTACGAGCAGTACTTC; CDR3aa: CASTIYSGRAYEQYF
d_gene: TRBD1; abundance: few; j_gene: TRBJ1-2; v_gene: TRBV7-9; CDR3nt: TGTGCCAGCAGCTTCGGGACAGGGCCTGGCTACACCTTC; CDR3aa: CASSFGTGPGYTF
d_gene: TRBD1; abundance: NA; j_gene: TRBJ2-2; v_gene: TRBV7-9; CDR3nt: TGTGCCAGCAGCTACCCTGGACAGGGGAACACCGGGGAGCTGTTTTTT; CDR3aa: CASSYPGQGNTGELFF
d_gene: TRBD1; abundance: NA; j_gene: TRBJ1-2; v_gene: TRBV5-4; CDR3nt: TGTGCCAGCAAATGGACAGGGCCTGACTATGGCTACACCTTC; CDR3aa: CASKWTGPDYGYTF
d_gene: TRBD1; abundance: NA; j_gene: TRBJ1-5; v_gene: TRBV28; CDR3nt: TGTGCCAGCAGTTTAACAGGGGCCTTGAATCAGCCCCAGCATTTT; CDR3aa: CASSLTGALNQPQHF
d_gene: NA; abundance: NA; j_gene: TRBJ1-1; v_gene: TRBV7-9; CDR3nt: TGTGCCAGCAGCAAGATGGGTCGGACAGAGGTAGCTTTCTTT; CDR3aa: CASSKMGRTEVAFF
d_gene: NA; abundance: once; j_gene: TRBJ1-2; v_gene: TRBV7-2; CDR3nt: TGTGCCAGCAGCTTAGGGGCAGGGGAGAGTACTAACTATGGCTACACCTTC; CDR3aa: CASSLGAGESTNYGYTF
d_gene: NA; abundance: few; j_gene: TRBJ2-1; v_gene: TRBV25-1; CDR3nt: TGTGCCACCAATAGGTTCCGGGCCTACAATGAGCAGTTCTTC; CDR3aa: CATNRFRAYNEQFF
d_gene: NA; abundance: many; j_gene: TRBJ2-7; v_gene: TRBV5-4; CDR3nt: TGTGCCAGCAGCTTGCAGGCAGGGCCCAACGAGCAGTACTTC; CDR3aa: CASSLQAGPNEQYF
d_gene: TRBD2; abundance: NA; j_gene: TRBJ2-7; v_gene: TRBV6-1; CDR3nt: TGTGCCAGCAGTGATCCGGGACTAGCGGGAATGAACGAGCAGTACTTC; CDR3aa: CASSDPGLAGMNEQYF
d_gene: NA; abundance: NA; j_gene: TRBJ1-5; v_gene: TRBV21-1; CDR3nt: TGTGCCAGCAGATTTAGACAGGTAAGGGGTCAGCCCCAGCATTTT; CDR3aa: CASRFRQVRGQPQHF
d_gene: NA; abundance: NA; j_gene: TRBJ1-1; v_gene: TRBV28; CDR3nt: TGTGCCAGCAGACATTCAGGCAGGCGTGAAGCTTTCTTT; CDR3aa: CASRHSGRREAFF
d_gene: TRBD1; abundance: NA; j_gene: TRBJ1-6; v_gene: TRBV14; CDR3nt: TGTGCCAGCAGCCCCGCCGGACAGGGGCGGAGTTCACCCCTCCACTTT; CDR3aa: CASSPAGQGRSSPLHF
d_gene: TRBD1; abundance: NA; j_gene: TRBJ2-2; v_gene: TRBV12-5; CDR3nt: TGTGCTAGTGGTTTGGTACTCTCTGGACAGGGGGCTACCAGTGGGGAGCTGTTTTTT; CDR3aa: CASGLVLSGQGATSGELFF
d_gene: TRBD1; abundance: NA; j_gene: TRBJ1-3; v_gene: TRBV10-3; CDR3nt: TGTGCCATCAGGGGACAGGTCAACTCTGGAAACACCATATATTTT; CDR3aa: CAIRGQVNSGNTIYF
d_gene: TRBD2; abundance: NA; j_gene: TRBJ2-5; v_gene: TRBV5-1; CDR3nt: TGCGCCAGCAGCTTGGCTGCCGGGAGGGGAGGAGAGACCCAGTACTTC; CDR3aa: CASSLAAGRGGETQYF